This T cell receptor beta chain came from a study of T cell responses to AZD1222 COVID-19 vaccine. Using immunoSEQ multiplex PCR, the repertoire was profiled, and TCRdb retains in-frame clones only, with some absent. This sample has 140,000 to 150,000 clones; approximately 78% occur once, and the top ten carry approximately 4%. Note on this clone: Antigen specificity is unknown.

Whole-study findings and limits: The peak T cell response came first, and repertoires were sampled only after it.

This receptor was identified in an adult in good health. The material was peripheral blood, obtained on day 0 of MenACWY control vaccination.

CDR3 protein: CASSQEQGHTQYF. DNA for the CDR3: TGTGCCAGCAGCCAGGAACAGGGACATACGCAGTATTTT. The chain combines TRBV4-2 with TRBJ2-3; D possibly corresponds to TRBD1 (6 bases). The germline V gene encodes CDR1 LGHNA and CDR2 YNFKEQ. CDR3 length equals 13 residues. V dropped 3 bases and J dropped 7 bases, with 11 bases sitting between them.